Described below is a single T cell receptor (beta chain) sequence and its context. Its antigen is currently unknown. The ends were cut back, 4 bases at V and 3 bases at J, with 9 bases in the middle. The CDR3 contains 13 residues. Germline V lookup: CDR1 LNHDA, CDR2 SQIVND (reference sequence). This sample is drawn from a study of cytomegalovirus exposure and HLA in healthy donors. Background on the study: Early released data had about 80 million unique TCRs, all coming from HLA-typed donors. Among several hundred genotyped donors, approximately 80% fell in the Caucasian-associated ancestry cluster.

Study-level findings and limits: Immune exposure information comprised only CMV serostatus.

Researchers ran the PCR with 60 Vbeta and 13 Jbeta primers. Under the authors' procedure: In a later analysis, of about 80 million unique beta chains, roughly 9.9 million appeared in at least two donors. Generated by immunoSEQ multiplex PCR, the TCRdb table keeps only in-frame clones and is missing some. The DNA was the basis for D and trimming; V, J and clone size are from that table. The table includes about 190,000 clones, approximately 70% detected once. The sequence was obtained from a woman younger than 45 in good health and CMV-seropositive. Sequences were obtained from PBMCs. The chain couples TRBV19 to TRBJ1-1, with D perhaps matching TRBD1 (6 bases). The CDR3 bases are TGTGCCAGTAGTAAAGGGGGTGACACTGAAGCTTTCTTT. It specifies CASSKGGDTEAFF.